Below are 30 T cell receptor beta chains sequenced from a single sample in a study of shared clonotypes between healthy human individuals (dated by TCRdb to the early 2020s). The library was produced with the immunoSEQ multiplex PCR assay. TCRdb re-hosts the immuneACCESS table, in-frame sequences only. Its copies lack some clones; in the studies checked, an unresolved V gene accounts for under half of them, and the cause for the rest is not known. This sample is represented by fewer than 1.6 million clones; 98% of them were singletons. The ten most abundant clones make up about 0.34% of the sample. The sequenced sample was naive CD4+ T cells sorted from blood. The sample's cell subset or site label, in plain terms: CD45RA+ positively selected. The receptor set was obtained from a man under 40 in good health.

The chain has TRBV5-1 and TRBJ1-2; D is perhaps TRBD1 (5 bases). The CDR3 loop spans 13 amino acids. CDR1 SGHRS and CDR2 YFSETQ come from the germline V gene. With 4 bases removed from V and 0 bases from J, the gap between germline ends came to 7 bases. The CDR3 spells CASSLGANYGYTF. The CDR3 nucleotides are TGCGCCAGCAGCCTGGGGGCTAACTATGGCTACACCTTC. The variable domain in full, with the rest retrieved from reference TRBV5-1 and TRBJ1-2, is KAGVTQTPRYLIKTRGQQVTLSCSPISGHRSVSWYQQTPGQGLQFLFEYFSETQRNKGNFPGRFSGRQFSNSRSEMNVSTLELGDSALYLCASSLGANYGYTFGSGTRLTVV.

Comment on this clone: This specimen includes other DNA sequences encoding the same CDR3. This rearrangement joins TRBV5-1 to TRBJ1-1; TRBD1 aligns across 7 bases. The CDR3 runs to 13 residues. In germline, CDR1 is SGHRS, CDR2 YFSETQ. With V trimmed by 2 bases and J by 5 bases, 3 bases remained unmatched. Here the CDR3 reads CASSFQGGTEAFF. The CDR3 coding sequence is TGCGCCAGCAGCTTCCAGGGGGGGACTGAAGCTTTCTTT.

The rearrangement joins TRBV5-1 to TRBJ1-2, with 7 nucleotides matching TRBD1. Trimming removed 7 bases from V and 2 bases from J; junction bases left unmatched: 8. This CDR3 has 14 residues. The germline gives CDR1 SGHRS, CDR2 YFSETQ. CDR3 bases: TGCGCCAGCCGGGAGGGGGCCGCGAACTATGGCTACACCTTC. Translating gives CASREGAANYGYTF. Full variable domain (remainder filled in from reference TRBV5-1 and TRBJ1-2): KAGVTQTPRYLIKTRGQQVTLSCSPISGHRSVSWYQQTPGQGLQFLFEYFSETQRNKGNFPGRFSGRQFSNSRSEMNVSTLELGDSALYLCASREGAANYGYTFGSGTRLTVV.

This chain joins TRBV6-5 and TRBJ2-1; D may be TRBD1 (5 bases). Germline V gene sequence: CDR1 MNHEY, CDR2 SVGAGI. The CDR3 contains 13 residues. V lost 6 bases to trimming and J lost 10 bases, with 16 bases between them. The CDR3 loop is CASRKGVFQEQFF. CDR3 coding DNA: TGTGCCAGCAGAAAAGGGGTCTTCCAGGAGCAGTTCTTC.

The chain links TRBV10-2 to TRBJ2-1; 7 bases are shared with TRBD2. Looked up from germline, CDR1 is WSHSY and CDR2 is SAAADI. V shed 3 bases, J shed 2 bases, and the junction held 7 bases outside the gene matches. This CDR3 contains 16 residues. This CDR3 reads CASSDPAGTAYNEQFF. Written as DNA, the CDR3 is TGCGCCAGCAGTGACCCAGCGGGAACGGCCTACAATGAGCAGTTCTTC.

This chain connects TRBV14 to TRBJ2-5; TRBD1 matches at 7 bases. J gave up 5 bases and V 5 bases, and 11 bases lay outside the gene matches. The CDR3 covers 15 residues. CDR1 is SGHDN, CDR2 FVKESK, per germline. CDR3 amino acids: CASSSRQGWWETQYF. In DNA, the CDR3 is TGTGCCAGCAGCAGTCGACAGGGTTGGTGGGAGACCCAGTACTTC.

This chain connects TRBV30 to TRBJ2-1, with TRBD2 matching over 12 bases. Germline loops: CDR1 GTSNPN, CDR2 SVGIG (reference sequence). Germline trimming cut 3 bases from V and 9 bases from J; bases unmatched to any gene: 12. This CDR3 comprises 16 residues. In DNA form, the CDR3 reads TGTGCCTGGAGCGATGCTTGGAGACTAGCGGGAGCTGAGCAGTTCTTC. Translating it yields CAWSDAWRLAGAEQFF.

The genes are TRBV29-1 and TRBJ2-3, with a weak D call TRBD1 (6 bases). Trimming pared 3 bases from V and 0 bases from J, leaving 10 bases between. CDR3 size: 14 residues. The germline gives CDR1 SQVTM, CDR2 ANQGSEA. The CDR3 DNA sequence: TGCAGCGTTGACGACAGGCGGAGCACAGATACGCAGTATTTT. Amino acids: CSVDDRRSTDTQYF.

The chain combines TRBV11-2 with TRBJ2-1; D is unresolved. V shed 5 bases and J shed 7 bases, with 21 bases lying between them. CDR3 length: 16 amino acids. Germline V CDR1 and CDR2: SGHAT, FQNNGV. CDR3 nucleotide sequence: TGTGCCAGCAGCCCACTCCGCGGACCTTGGAGTAATGAGCAGTTCTTC. It is translated as CASSPLRGPWSNEQFF.

This chain joins TRBV28 and TRBJ2-1; no definite D call. CDR1 and CDR2 (germline): MDHEN, SYDVKM. Trimming removed 2 bases at V and 0 bases at J, with 8 bases between. The CDR3 is 15 residues long. The CDR3, as DNA: TGTGCCAGCAGTTTAGAACTTAGCTCCTACAATGAGCAGTTCTTC. Translation: CASSLELSSYNEQFF.

CDR3 region: CASSLLVPGELFF. The DNA for the CDR3 is TGTGCCAGTAGTCTACTAGTGCCCGGGGAGCTGTTTTTT. V is TRBV19 and J is TRBJ2-2; D possibly corresponds to TRBD2 (5 bases). The CDR3 extends over 13 amino acids. Germline assignment: CDR1 LNHDA and CDR2 SQIVND (reference sequence). Trimming took 5 bases from V and 6 from J, leaving 10 bases between them.

The V and J genes are TRBV10-1 and TRBJ2-3, with D perhaps matching TRBD1 or TRBD2 (6 bases each). Trimming pared 6 bases from V and 4 bases from J, leaving 14 bases between. Per the germline V gene, CDR1 is WNHNN and CDR2 is SYGVQD (reference sequence). The CDR3 consists of 14 residues. The DNA for the CDR3 is TGCGCCAGCAGAGGGGGGACGGGTCCAGATACGCAGTATTTT. Its protein is CASRGGTGPDTQYF.

This chain uses TRBV11-2 with TRBJ2-7; 8 bases match TRBD1. With V trimmed by 5 bases and J by 3 bases, 9 bases remained unmatched. The CDR3 spans 15 residues. Germline lookup yields CDR1 SGHAT and CDR2 FQNNGV. The CDR3 DNA reads TGTGCCAGCAGCCACCTTCCAGGGGGCAACTACGAGCAGTACTTC. Its translation: CASSHLPGGNYEQYF.

The J gene is TRBJ1-4, the V gene TRBV6-5; D possibly corresponds to TRBD1 (5 bases). Trimming stripped 6 bases from V and 8 bases from J, with 19 bases between. Germline lookup yields CDR1 MNHEY and CDR2 SVGAGI. The CDR3 has 15 amino acids. This chain's CDR3 is CASRPVGTGGEKLFF. Here the CDR3 DNA reads TGTGCCAGCAGGCCCGTCGGAACAGGAGGAGAAAAACTGTTTTTT.

The chain carries TRBV5-4 and TRBJ1-1; 8 nucleotides match TRBD1. V lost 4 bases, J lost 2 bases, and 19 bases stayed unmatched. CDR3 size: 19 residues. The germline V gene encodes CDR1 SGHNT and CDR2 YYREEE (reference sequence). As DNA, the CDR3 is TGTGCCAGCAGCCTCACAGGGGGTCAGGGGGCGAGAGTTAACACTGAAGCTTTCTTT. Encoded protein: CASSLTGGQGARVNTEAFF.

CDR3 DNA sequence: TGTGCCAGCAGTTACCTCGCAACGGGGGCCTACGAGCAGTACTTC. It encodes CASSYLATGAYEQYF. The rearrangement uses TRBV6-5 and TRBJ2-7; a weak D match, TRBD2 (6 bases). V dropped 2 bases and J dropped 2 bases, with 13 bases sitting between them. The CDR3 is 15 residues long. Germline-derived CDR1 and CDR2 are MNHEY and SVGAGI.

The CDR3 DNA is TGTGCCAGCAGACGAGGGACTGCGAACACCGGGGAGCTGTTTTTT. It codes for CASRRGTANTGELFF. The V call is TRBV7-3, the J call TRBJ2-2; possible D gene TRBD2, 6 bases. V was trimmed by 6 bases and J by 0 bases, leaving 11 bases between them. Germline assignment: CDR1 SGHTA and CDR2 FQGTGA. The CDR3 loop spans 15 amino acids.

This chain connects TRBV5-4 to TRBJ2-4, with D possibly being TRBD1 or TRBD2 (5 bases each). The CDR3 totals 16 residues. Germline V gene data show CDR1 as SGHNT and CDR2 as YYREEE (reference sequence). Trimming left V 3 bases short and J 4 bases short, with 17 bases between. The CDR3 here is CASSSIDRGLKNIQYF. CDR3 DNA sequence: TGTGCCAGCAGCTCCATCGACCGGGGCCTAAAAAACATTCAGTACTTC.

The V and J genes are TRBV9 and TRBJ2-1; D ambiguous. V was clipped by 0 bases and J by 9 bases, with 16 bases between them. CDR3 length: 15 amino acids. Germline values: CDR1 SGDLS, CDR2 YYNGEE. The CDR3 nucleotides read TGTGCCAGCAGCGTAGGTGTATTTGGAGAATCTGAGCAGTTCTTC. Translated, it gives CASSVGVFGESEQFF. Full variable domain (rest looked up from reference TRBV9 and TRBJ2-1): DSGVTQTPKHLITATGQRVTLRCSPRSGDLSVYWYQQSLDQGLQFLIQYYNGEERAKGNILERFSAQQFPDLHSELNLSSLELGDSALYFCASSVGVFGESEQFFGPGTRLTVL.

This chain uses TRBV5-6 with TRBJ2-1, with TRBD2 as a possible D gene (5 bases). The CDR3 totals 15 residues. Germline CDR1 reads SGHDT; CDR2 reads YYEEEE. V was trimmed by 3 bases and J by 1 base, leaving 11 bases between them. CDR3 DNA sequence: TGTGCCAGCAGCTCTAGCCCCCTGTCCTACAATGAGCAGTTCTTC. Protein: CASSSSPLSYNEQFF. Looking up the rest from reference TRBV5-6 and TRBJ2-1 gives the full variable domain: DAGVTQSPTHLIKTRGQQVTLRCSPKSGHDTVSWYQQALGQGPQFIFQYYEEEERQRGNFPDRFSGHQFPNYSSELNVNALLLGDSALYLCASSSSPLSYNEQFFGPGTRLTVL.

This clone was counted a single time. The rearrangement links TRBV9 to TRBJ2-2, with TRBD2 as a possible D gene (5 bases). This CDR3 has 18 amino acids. The germline V and J ends were trimmed by 2 bases and 0 bases, with 17 bases remaining between them. Germline loops: CDR1 SGDLS, CDR2 YYNGEE. The CDR3 is CASSVARGGLANTGELFF. DNA of the CDR3: TGTGCCAGCAGCGTTGCCCGCGGAGGACTGGCGAACACCGGGGAGCTGTTTTTT.

The chain recombines TRBV6-6 with TRBJ2-7; 9 positions agree with TRBD2. V dropped 0 bases and J dropped 4; count of bases not matched to a gene: 4. Germline-derived CDR1 and CDR2 are MNHNY and SVGAGI (reference sequence). The CDR3 totals 15 residues. CDR3 region: CASSYSAGGGYEQYF. The CDR3 DNA reads TGTGCCAGCAGTTACTCAGCGGGGGGCGGGTACGAGCAGTACTTC.

The chain joins TRBV10-3 to TRBJ2-7; TRBD1 agrees at 9 bases. Germline V gives CDR1 ENHRY, CDR2 SYGVKD. Trimming took 6 bases from V and 6 from J; bases not matched to a gene: 6. The CDR3 covers 13 residues. The DNA of the CDR3 is TGTGCCATCAGATCCGGGACAGGGCGCGAGCAGTACTTC. Translated, it gives CAIRSGTGREQYF.

The chain is built from TRBV5-4 and TRBJ2-1; 11 positions match TRBD2. The CDR3 covers 16 residues. The V and J ends lost 0 bases and 4 bases, in that order; junction bases with no gene match: 3. Germline assignment: CDR1 SGHNT and CDR2 YYREEE (reference sequence). CDR3 bases: TGTGCCAGCAGCTTGGATTTAGCGGGAGGGTACAATGAGCAGTTCTTC. Residues: CASSLDLAGGYNEQFF.

This clone was picked up one time. This chain connects TRBV19 to TRBJ2-3; 7 bases map to TRBD2. The CDR3 contains 14 residues. With 6 bases clipped from V and 5 bases from J, the junction kept 8 bases outside the gene matches. The V gene's germline CDR1 is LNHDA and CDR2 SQIVND (reference sequence). CDR3 coding DNA: TGTGCCAGTAGCCCCGGGGGGAGTGGAGATACGCAGTATTTT. It codes for CASSPGGSGDTQYF.

The V and J genes are TRBV10-1 and TRBJ2-5, with 7 bases lining up with TRBD1. Trimming cost V 2 bases and J 7 bases; bases outside gene matches: 4. The CDR3 covers 13 residues. Germline CDR1 and CDR2: WNHNN and SYGVQD (reference sequence). CDR3 coding DNA: TGCGCCAGCAGTGAGGGGACAGTGGGGACCCAGTACTTC. Translated: CASSEGTVGTQYF.

V and J are TRBV9 and TRBJ1-3; 8 positions match TRBD1. Germline lookup yields CDR1 SGDLS and CDR2 YYNGEE. The ends lost 4 bases at V and 4 bases at J; junction bases unmatched: 10. The length of the CDR3 is 16 residues. CDR3: CASSPRDRTAGNTIYF. CDR3 coding DNA: TGTGCCAGCAGCCCCCGGGACAGGACGGCCGGAAACACCATATATTTT.

The V and J genes are TRBV11-2 and TRBJ2-7; 8 positions match TRBD1. The CDR3 has 15 residues. Trimming cost V 8 bases and J 7 bases; bases outside gene matches: 16. From germline, CDR1 is SGHAT and CDR2 FQNNGV. CDR3 nucleotide sequence: TGTGCCAGCCGCGGACAGGGCCCTTTCGCGAAGGAGCAGTACTTC. Amino acid sequence: CASRGQGPFAKEQYF.

The chain recombines TRBV7-8 with TRBJ1-1; TRBD1 matches at 7 bases. The V gene's germline CDR1 is SGHVS and CDR2 FQNEAQ. Unmatched junction bases numbered 12, after V lost 5 bases and J lost 0 bases. The CDR3 spans 17 residues. CDR3 in DNA: TGTGCCAGCAGCCCAAAGGACAGGATCACCCTGAACACTGAAGCTTTCTTT. This sequence encodes CASSPKDRITLNTEAFF.

This chain uses TRBV9 with TRBJ1-1, with a possible D match to TRBD1 (5 bases). Germline V gene data show CDR1 as SGDLS and CDR2 as YYNGEE. V was pared by 0 bases and J by 5 bases, with 14 bases between. CDR3 length: 15 residues. In DNA, the CDR3 is TGTGCCAGCAGCGTAGGAGGCAGGGTAGGGACTGAAGCTTTCTTT. Translation: CASSVGGRVGTEAFF.